This TCR beta chain came from a study of blood T cell repertoires in COVID-19. The wider study: Whether acute or convalescent, the COVID-19 samples came from the United States, Italy and Spain. PBMCs, B-cell-depleted T cells, or T cells were the source of the cDNA or gDNA that made up the material.

Repertoires were generated with immunoSEQ multiplex PCR, while TCRdb's copy carries only in-frame clones and drops some. The sample includes a few hundred thousand clones, about 83% of them seen just once. The CDR3 totals 14 residues. Trimming took off 2 bases at V and 5 bases at J, with 10 bases between the two ends. CDR1 and CDR2 from the germline V gene are MDHEN and SYDVKM. The cohort comprised adults aged about 18 to 90 years residing in under 30 US areas. Two negative PCRs, clearance, or symptom resolution were required of recovered Cohort 3 donors. The V and J genes are TRBV28 and TRBJ2-1; D is perhaps TRBD2 (6 bases). Sequencing was done on a sample of PBMCs or T cells enriched from blood (not recorded which). This receptor was obtained from a woman aged 40 to 49 who had recovered from COVID-19. This chain's CDR3 is CASSLLSGHNEQFF. For the CDR3, the DNA is TGTGCCAGCAGTTTACTTAGCGGACACAATGAGCAGTTCTTC.